These T cell receptor beta chains were read from a single sample in a study of OX40 agonist ivuxolimab in advanced cancers. This table comes from immunoSEQ multiplex PCR, and its TCRdb copy is limited to in-frame clones, with some not included. This table has about 96,000 clones, under 90% appearing once. This specimen consisted of CD4+ or CD8+ T cells sorted from blood, obtained in a trial of the OX40 agonist ivuxolimab. These receptors were taken from an adult with an advanced solid tumor such as melanoma, head and neck, liver or kidney cancer. The CDR3 runs from the conserved cysteine through the conserved F or W. Each record gives: J gene, V gene, D gene, clone size, CDR3 protein, CDR3 DNA. The D gene is left open where the match is weak. The listing skips clone size in some rows; elsewhere it reads once, few, many or a size class.

TRBJ2-3 TRBV7-2 - - CATLLGGGLSDTQYF TGTGCCACCCTATTGGGGGGGGGCCTCTCAGATACGCAGTATTTT
TRBJ2-1 TRBV7-9 TRBD2 - CASSLVGGLAVNEQFF TGTGCCAGCAGCTTAGTTGGGGGACTAGCGGTCAATGAGCAGTTCTTC
TRBJ1-1 TRBV7-9 - once CASSFQIGYTEAFF TGTGCCAGCAGCTTTCAAATTGGGTACACTGAAGCTTTCTTT
TRBJ1-4 TRBV21-1 - - CASSKGTGSTNEKLFF TGTGCCAGCAGCAAGGGGACTGGTTCAACTAATGAAAAACTGTTTTTT
TRBJ2-7 TRBV30 TRBD2 - CACLTGRGVHEQYF TGTGCCTGCCTCACCGGGAGGGGGGTCCACGAGCAGTACTTC
TRBJ2-7 TRBV11-2 - medium-sized CASSLDGARDEQYF TGTGCCAGCAGCTTGGACGGTGCTAGGGACGAGCAGTACTTC
TRBJ1-2 TRBV11-2 - once CASSPLGAHQNYGYTF TGTGCCAGCAGCCCCCTCGGAGCCCATCAAAACTATGGCTACACCTTC
TRBJ1-1 TRBV4-1 TRBD1 - CASSPEDRGSEAFF TGCGCCAGCAGCCCGGAGGACAGGGGGAGTGAAGCTTTCTTT
TRBJ2-7 TRBV7-2 TRBD2 - CASSPFPGGSYEQYF TGTGCCAGCAGCCCCTTCCCGGGGGGCTCCTACGAGCAGTACTTC
TRBJ1-1 TRBV18 - few CASLQARDTEAFF TGTGCCAGCTTACAGGCCCGGGACACTGAAGCTTTCTTT
TRBJ2-3 TRBV5-1 - - CASSLSSDTQYF TGCGCCAGCAGCCTATCGTCAGATACGCAGTATTTT
TRBJ2-7 TRBV18 - - CASSQSPTASYEQYF TGTGCCAGCTCACAGAGCCCGACGGCCTCCTACGAGCAGTACTTC